This T cell receptor beta chain is drawn from a study of blood T cell repertoires in COVID-19. Study summary: There were acute and convalescent COVID-19 samples, and they came from the United States, Italy and Spain. Sources were T cells, B-cell-depleted T cells, or PBMCs; the material itself was cDNA or gDNA.

As handled by the study authors: Researchers report that nucleated cell counts were estimated from reference gene primer amplification. Method: immunoSEQ multiplex PCR; TCRdb's copy keeps in-frame clones and lacks some. For V, J and clone size, that table is used; D and trimming come from the DNA. The sample records 50,000 to 65,000 clones, approximately 89% being singletons. The CDR3 length is 13 residues. Trimming left V 11 bases short and J 7 bases short, with 21 bases between. Germline CDR1 reads MNHNY; CDR2 reads SVGAGI (reference sequence). The source of this sequence is a man aged 55 to 69 with active COVID-19. The material sequenced was peripheral blood. The rearrangement links TRBV6-6 to TRBJ2-7; TRBD1 might be the D (5 bases). The CDR3: CAARSDTSREQYF. CDR3 DNA: TGTGCCGCCCGCTCGGACACCTCGAGGGAGCAGTACTTC.